These T cell receptor beta chains were read from a single sample in a study of cytomegalovirus exposure and HLA in healthy donors. Profiled with immunoSEQ multiplex PCR; TCRdb holds only in-frame clones, not every one. The table shows 90,000 or so clones, with 60% to 80% occurring only once. The sample was PBMCs. These receptors were collected from a female donor in good health and CMV-seronegative. Each CDR3 is given without its conserved first and last residue.

J gene,V gene,CDR3 protein
TRBJ2-3,TRBV5-1,ASSIRTGGLDTQY
TRBJ2-3,TRBV19,ASSFGLGTDTQY
TRBJ2-3,TRBV9,ASSSSGARTDTQY
TRBJ2-1,TRBV5-1,ASSSGLAGGPRIHEQF
TRBJ1-6,TRBV6-6,ASSYVEGHQGSPLH
TRBJ2-7,TRBV30,AWDSGSYEQY
TRBJ1-1,TRBV28,ASTQNRGRNTEAF
TRBJ1-1,TRBV19,ASSRQRNTEAF
TRBJ2-7,TRBV28,ASSLPWSYQEGLREQY
TRBJ1-1,TRBV6-1,ASSEFGQSNTEAF
TRBJ2-3,TRBV7-9,AITGGPDTQY
TRBJ2-5,TRBV15,ATSRDWTGEETQY
TRBJ1-1,TRBV5-8,ASSLDGIKNTEAF
TRBJ2-2,TRBV28,ASSPTRQTGELF
TRBJ2-7,TRBV19,ASSVEQEQY
TRBJ1-6,TRBV5-8,ASSLLSGDNSPLH
TRBJ2-1,TRBV10-3,AISENPGAEYNEQF
TRBJ2-2,TRBV19,ASSFGTGGVLDGGELF
TRBJ1-1,TRBV5-5,ASSLDPGTGGTEAF
TRBJ2-7,TRBV27,ASSGTGGNYEQY
TRBJ2-2,TRBV5-1,ASSLVASENTGELF
TRBJ1-1,TRBV6-6,ASTSLGGEAF
TRBJ1-1,TRBV14,ASSRTGVNTEAF
TRBJ2-7,TRBV5-1,ASSLEAGGSYEQY
TRBJ1-5,TRBV7-2,ASSPQGSNQPQH
TRBJ1-5,TRBV11-2,ASSLGADSNQPQH
TRBJ2-7,TRBV19,ASRRQVGSYEQY
TRBJ2-3,TRBV7-9,ASSLQGLSTDTQY
TRBJ2-1,TRBV6-5,ASSYDQGQVNEQF
TRBJ1-1,TRBV28,ATIGRDGAF
TRBJ1-4,TRBV25-1,ASPRGTCWEKLF
TRBJ1-1,TRBV7-9,ASSLLTGAEAF
TRBJ1-1,TRBV2,ASSAREGGGTEAF